Listed below are T cell receptor beta chains from one sample, sequenced in a study of human T cells and chemical hapten exposure. TCRdb re-analysed the 5' RACE reads in MiXCR, keeping a single row per CDR3 protein. The repertoire holds fewer than 150,000 distinct CDR3 sequences, with around 20% as singletons. The source is a human donor in good health. Both conserved end residues are part of each CDR3. Each record gives: clone size, J gene, V gene, D gene, CDR3 DNA, CDR3 protein. A D gene is named only where the DNA matches it firmly. Where a row states a size, it is once, few, many or the class of an expanded clone; other rows omit it.

few TRBJ2-3 TRBV18 - TGTGCCAGCTCACCACAAAAGGGCACAGATACGCAGTATTTT CASSPQKGTDTQYF
- TRBJ1-2 TRBV4-1 - TGCGCCAGCAGCCTAGGGACGGCGGGTCAGAGATATGGCTACACCTTC CASSLGTAGQRYGYTF
- TRBJ1-2 TRBV21-1 - TGTGCCAGCAGCAAAGTTATTGAGTGGAACTATGGCTACACCTTC CASSKVIEWNYGYTF
- TRBJ2-7 TRBV28 - TGTGCCAGCAGTGGCGTAAGGGACCAACCTTTCTACGAGCAGTACTTC CASSGVRDQPFYEQYF
few TRBJ2-1 TRBV5-1 TRBD2 TGCGCCAGCAGACTAACTAGCGGGAGGTTCACTGATGAGCAGTTCTTC CASRLTSGRFTDEQFF
- TRBJ2-3 TRBV24-1 - TGTGCCACCAGTGATTACAACACAGATACGCAGTATTTT CATSDYNTDTQYF
many TRBJ2-1 TRBV21-1 - TGTGCCAGCAGCAAAGCGCGGGTGCAGGAGCAGTTCTTC CASSKARVQEQFF
few TRBJ2-3 TRBV10-3 - TGTGCCATCAGTGAAAACTCGAGAGGGGAAGATACGCAGTATTTT CAISENSRGEDTQYF
- TRBJ2-3 TRBV4-1 - TGCGCCAGCAGCCAACACACAGATACGCAGTATTTT CASSQHTDTQYF
- TRBJ2-1 TRBV11-2 TRBD2 TGTGCCAGCAGCTTAGACCCTAGCGGGAGGCCAGAATACAATGAGCAGTTCTTC CASSLDPSGRPEYNEQFF